The T cell receptor beta chain under discussion was sequenced for a study of human T cells and chemical hapten exposure. As for time point: pre-sensitization, week 0. Documented treatment: therapeutic diphenylcyclopropenone sensitization with weekly scalp DPC. This clonotype has at least ten counts. One entry per CDR3 protein results from TCRdb running MiXCR on the RACE reads. The sample yields more than 250,000 distinct CDR3 sequences, about 8.6% seen once. The sequence came from a woman aged 40 to 55 with alopecia areata. Some clones in this sample may be carry-over from other donors' samples. The sequencing used whole blood, collected in connection with sensitization to the hapten diphenylcyclopropenone (DPC).

CDR3 DNA sequence: TGCAGCGTTGAAAGACAGGGCGATGAAAAACTGTTTTTT. Protein: CSVERQGDEKLFF. This rearrangement joins TRBV29-1 to TRBJ1-4, with 7 bases aligning to TRBD1. The germline V gene has CDR1 SQVTM and CDR2 ANQGSEA. The length of the CDR3 is 13 residues. Trimming removed 2 bases from V and 6 bases from J; junction bases left unmatched: 3.